Listed here are 8 T cell receptor beta chains from one sample, sequenced in a study of control samples from healthy donors and cancer patients. TCRdb's copy holds only in-frame clones and misses some; the assay was immunoSEQ multiplex PCR. Here the sample spans about 150,000 clones, 85% to 95% being singletons. The sequencing input was blood. The receptors stem from a man aged 45-65 years in good health.

This clone was recorded a few times. J is TRBJ2-7 and V is TRBV7-9, with 10 bases lining up with TRBD1. Germline V CDR1 and CDR2: SEHNR, FQNEAQ (reference sequence). J was trimmed by 5 bases and V by 2 bases; bases with no gene match: 3. The CDR3 runs 14 residues. The CDR3 region has the DNA TGTGCCAGCAGCTTACCGGGACAGGGGCACGAGCAGTACTTC. This sequence encodes CASSLPGQGHEQYF. The variable domain in full, with the rest retrieved from reference TRBV7-9 and TRBJ2-7, is DTGVSQNPRHKITKRGQNVTFRCDPISEHNRLYWYRQTLGQGPEFLTYFQNEAQLEKSRLLSDRFSAERPKGSFSTLEIQRTEQGDSAMYLCASSLPGQGHEQYFGPGTRLTVT.

The chain couples TRBV9 to TRBJ2-3; D call uncertain. Trimming took 0 bases from V and 2 from J, leaving 10 bases between them. Germline V gene lookup returns CDR1 SGDLS and CDR2 YYNGEE. The CDR3 loop spans 15 amino acids. Written as DNA, the CDR3 is TGTGCCAGCAGCGTAGACAGCAGGCCCACAGATACGCAGTATTTT. It translates to CASSVDSRPTDTQYF.

This sequence joins TRBV4-1 and TRBJ1-2; 7 nucleotides agree with TRBD1. CDR1 MGHRA and CDR2 YSYEKL come from the germline V gene. The CDR3 covers 17 residues. Trimming at V came to 0 bases and at J to 7 bases, leaving 14 bases not matched to a gene. The CDR3 spells CASSQDIMDRMVSGYTF. Written as DNA, the CDR3 is TGCGCCAGCAGCCAAGATATTATGGACAGGATGGTTAGTGGCTACACCTTC.

The chain recombines TRBV24-1 with TRBJ2-1; D is perhaps TRBD1 or TRBD2 (5 bases each). V lost 4 bases, J lost 0 bases, and 15 bases lay in between. The germline gives CDR1 KGHDR, CDR2 SFDVKD. CDR3 length: 17 residues. CDR3 DNA sequence: TGTGCCACCAGTGAAGGGACGGCGGCAAGCTCCTACAATGAGCAGTTCTTC. Translation gives CATSEGTAASSYNEQFF.

This clone was counted a single time. The chain couples TRBV11-2 to TRBJ2-5; D is unclear. The CDR3 covers 14 residues. Deletions cut 3 bases from V and 0 bases from J, with 8 bases between. Looked up from germline, CDR1 is SGHAT and CDR2 is FQNNGV. CDR3 DNA sequence: TGTGCCAGCAGCTTCCCTGGTTACCAAGAGACCCAGTACTTC. This gives the protein CASSFPGYQETQYF.

V and J are TRBV9 and TRBJ1-6; no firm D call. The CDR3 runs to 17 residues. The germline gives CDR1 SGDLS, CDR2 YYNGEE. The V end lost 4 bases, the J end lost 2 bases, and 16 bases lay between the germline ends. CDR3 residues: CASSTQPDGAYNSPLHF. The CDR3, as DNA: TGTGCCAGCAGCACTCAACCGGACGGAGCCTATAATTCACCCCTCCACTTT.

The chain combines TRBV28 with TRBJ2-5; TRBD1 agrees at 7 bases. Looked up from germline, CDR1 is MDHEN and CDR2 is SYDVKM. Losses at the gene ends were 6 bases for V and 3 bases for J; bases not matched to a gene: 7. This CDR3 comprises 14 residues. CDR3 region: CASSRPGQKETQYF. DNA for the CDR3: TGTGCCAGCAGCCGACCGGGACAGAAAGAGACCCAGTACTTC.

The rearrangement uses TRBV24-1 and TRBJ2-1; tentatively, D is TRBD2 (6 bases). V lost 0 bases to trimming and J lost 5 bases, with 13 bases between them. Germline lookup yields CDR1 KGHDR and CDR2 SFDVKD. CDR3 length equals 16 residues. The CDR3 here is CATSDLQTGANNEQFF. For the CDR3, the DNA is TGTGCCACCAGTGATTTGCAAACGGGAGCTAACAATGAGCAGTTCTTC.